This T cell receptor (beta chain) was recorded in a study of blood T cell repertoires in COVID-19. This clone was detected only a few times. CDR3 length: 15 amino acids. After removal of 5 bases from V and 6 bases from J, the junction contained 8 bases not matched to a gene. Germline V CDR1 and CDR2: SGHVT, SQSDAQ. Clones were sequenced by immunoSEQ multiplex PCR, and TCRdb holds only the in-frame ones, with some missing. Among some 26,000 clones listed, 65% to 85% were seen once. The origin of this receptor is a man aged 50 to 59 with COVID-19, enrolled during active disease. The chain is built from TRBV7-4 and TRBJ1-5; 9 positions match TRBD1. Input material: peripheral blood. CDR3 in amino acids: CASSRGTGWCQPQHF. DNA of the CDR3: TGTGCCAGCAGCCGCGGGACAGGGTGGTGTCAGCCCCAGCATTTT.